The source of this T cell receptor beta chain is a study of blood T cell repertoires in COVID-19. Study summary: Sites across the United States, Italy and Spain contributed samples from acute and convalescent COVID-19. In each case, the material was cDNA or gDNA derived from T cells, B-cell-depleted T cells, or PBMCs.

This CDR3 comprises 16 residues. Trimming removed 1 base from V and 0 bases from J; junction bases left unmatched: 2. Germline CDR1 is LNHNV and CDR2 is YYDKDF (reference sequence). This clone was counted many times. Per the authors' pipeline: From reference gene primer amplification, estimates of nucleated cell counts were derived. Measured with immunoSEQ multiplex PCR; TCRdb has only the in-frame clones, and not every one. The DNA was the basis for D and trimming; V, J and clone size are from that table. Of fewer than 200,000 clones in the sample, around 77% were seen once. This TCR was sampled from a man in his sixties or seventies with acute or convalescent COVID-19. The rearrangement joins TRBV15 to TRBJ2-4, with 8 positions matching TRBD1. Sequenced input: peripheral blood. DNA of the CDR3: TGTGCCACCAGCAGAGGGGGACAGGTAGCCAAAAACATTCAGTACTTC. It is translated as CATSRGGQVAKNIQYF.